Presented here are 5 T cell receptor beta chains from one specimen sequenced in a study of alternative splicing in chronic myeloid leukemia remission. Libraries were built from poly-A-enriched mRNA from 0.75 to 1 ug total RNA. Following a re-call of the bulk RNA-seq reads, TCRdb has one entry per CDR3 protein and lacks DNA. The sample holds about 350 distinct CDR3 sequences, 95% to 98% seen once. Sequenced sample: PBMCs. The receptors stem from a person aged 30 to 49 in good health.

The chain carries TRBV18 and TRBJ1-1. The CDR3 is 12 amino acids. The germline gives CDR1 KGHSH, CDR2 LQKENI. The CDR3 is CASLDINTEAFF.

The rearrangement links TRBV5-4 to TRBJ2-3; checking the TCRdb D call of TRBD2 is not possible without DNA. The CDR3 extends over 15 amino acids. Germline CDR1 and CDR2: SGHNT and YYREEE (reference sequence). CDR3 sequence: CASSSPSGGVDTQYF.

The chain carries TRBV25-1 and TRBJ2-2; the D call from TCRdb, TRBD2, cannot be confirmed without DNA. This CDR3 has 13 amino acids. Per germline, CDR1 MGHDK and CDR2 SYGVNS. The CDR3 sequence is CASQRGGAGELFF.

The chain has TRBV4-3 and TRBJ2-7; TCRdb outputs TRBD1, but without DNA this stays unchecked. Germline CDR1 LGHNA, CDR2 YSLEER. This CDR3 contains 15 residues. The CDR3 sequence: CASSQRIRVDYEQYF.

The gene calls are TRBV9 and TRBJ2-5; no DNA is available, so the TRBD2 call from TCRdb remains unchecked. Looked up from germline, CDR1 is SGDLS and CDR2 is YYNGEE. There are 15 residues in the CDR3. The CDR3 spells CASSVGGLEEETQYF.